The 4 T cell receptor beta chains in this list originate from one sample, sequenced in a study of shared clonotypes between healthy human individuals. In the naive CD8 group, cells lacked CD45RO and were positively selected for CCR7, so terminally differentiated effector memory CD45RA+ cells were left out. TCRdb's copy holds only in-frame clones and misses some; the assay was immunoSEQ multiplex PCR. The sample has about 590,000 clones, nearly 97% seen once; the top ten hold over 0.09%. Sample: naive CD8+ T cells sorted from blood. The receptor source for this set is a woman in her 30s in good health.

V and J are TRBV27 and TRBJ1-5; TRBD1 might be the D (5 bases). CDR3 length equals 12 residues. CDR1 is MNHEY and CDR2 is SMNVEV in the germline V gene (reference sequence). V was clipped by 3 bases and J by 7 bases, with 7 bases between them. As DNA, the CDR3 is TGTGCCAGCAGTTTTCCAGGGCAGCCCCAGCATTTT. Protein sequence: CASSFPGQPQHF.

V and J are TRBV4-1 and TRBJ1-3, with D possibly TRBD1 on 5 matching bases. This CDR3 contains 22 residues. V was trimmed by 2 bases and J by 0 bases, leaving 29 bases between them. Germline V gene sequence: CDR1 MGHRA, CDR2 YSYEKL. CDR3 nucleotides: TGCGCCAGCAGCCAAACCATCGCGGCGAGGGACGGACGTGGGAGCTCTGGAAACACCATATATTTT. As protein: CASSQTIAARDGRGSSGNTIYF.

The chain has TRBV9 and TRBJ2-5; a possible D gene is TRBD2 (5 bases). Per the germline V gene, CDR1 is SGDLS and CDR2 is YYNGEE. This CDR3 has 15 residues. Trimming removed 2 bases from V and 0 bases from J, with 11 bases in between. CDR3 amino acids: CASSVEAVDQETQYF. The CDR3 DNA follows: TGTGCCAGCAGCGTGGAAGCGGTTGACCAAGAGACCCAGTACTTC. Using reference TRBV9 and TRBJ2-5 for the parts outside the CDR3, the full variable domain is DSGVTQTPKHLITATGQRVTLRCSPRSGDLSVYWYQQSLDQGLQFLIQYYNGEERAKGNILERFSAQQFPDLHSELNLSSLELGDSALYFCASSVEAVDQETQYFGPGTRLLVL.

V usage is TRBV28 and J usage is TRBJ1-1; D is undetermined. CDR3 length: 11 amino acids. Germline V gene data show CDR1 as MDHEN and CDR2 as SYDVKM. The V and J ends lost 4 bases and 5 bases respectively, with 5 bases between them. The CDR3 here is CASSWETEAFF. As DNA, the CDR3 is TGTGCCAGCAGTTGGGAAACTGAAGCTTTCTTT.